One TCR beta chain is described in this entry. The table came from immunoSEQ multiplex PCR; TCRdb's copy has only in-frame clones and leaves some out. There are 200,000 to 250,000 clones in the sample; roughly 94% occur only once, and roughly 1.6% lies in the top ten. These data are taken from a study of control samples from healthy donors and cancer patients. The CDR3 is 16 residues long. Per germline, CDR1 SGHNT and CDR2 YYREEE (reference sequence). V was clipped by 4 bases and J by 6 bases; unmatched bases: 12. The sequence came from a man aged 45-65 years in good health. V and J are TRBV5-4 and TRBJ2-1, with TRBD2 matching 8 bases. The sequenced material came from blood. CDR3 in DNA: TGTGCCAGCAGCCCGGGAGGGGGGGGCCCCCTCAATGAGCAGTTCTTC. Translation: CASSPGGGGPLNEQFF.